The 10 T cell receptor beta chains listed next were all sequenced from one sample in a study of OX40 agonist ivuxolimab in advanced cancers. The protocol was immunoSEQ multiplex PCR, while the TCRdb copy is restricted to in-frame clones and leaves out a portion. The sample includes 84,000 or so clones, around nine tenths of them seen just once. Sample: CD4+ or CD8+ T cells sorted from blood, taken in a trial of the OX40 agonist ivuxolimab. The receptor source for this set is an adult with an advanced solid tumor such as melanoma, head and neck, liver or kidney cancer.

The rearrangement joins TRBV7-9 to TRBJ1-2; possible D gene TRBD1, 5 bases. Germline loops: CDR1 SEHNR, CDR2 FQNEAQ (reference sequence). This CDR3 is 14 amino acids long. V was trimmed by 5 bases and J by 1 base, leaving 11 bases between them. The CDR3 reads CASSARDGNYGYTF. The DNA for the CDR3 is TGTGCCAGCAGCGCCCGGGACGGTAACTATGGCTACACCTTC.

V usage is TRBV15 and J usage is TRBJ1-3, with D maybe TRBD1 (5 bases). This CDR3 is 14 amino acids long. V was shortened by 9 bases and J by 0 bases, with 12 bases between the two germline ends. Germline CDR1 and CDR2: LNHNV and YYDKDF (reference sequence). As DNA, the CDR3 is TGTGCCACTAAGCCGGGGGGCTCTGGAAACACCATATATTTT. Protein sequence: CATKPGGSGNTIYF.

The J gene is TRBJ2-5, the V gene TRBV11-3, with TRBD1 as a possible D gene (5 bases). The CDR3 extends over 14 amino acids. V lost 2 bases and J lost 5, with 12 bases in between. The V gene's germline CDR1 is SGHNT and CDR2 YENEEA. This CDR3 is CASSLNQGRETQYF. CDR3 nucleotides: TGTGCCAGCAGCTTAAATCAGGGTCGGGAGACCCAGTACTTC.

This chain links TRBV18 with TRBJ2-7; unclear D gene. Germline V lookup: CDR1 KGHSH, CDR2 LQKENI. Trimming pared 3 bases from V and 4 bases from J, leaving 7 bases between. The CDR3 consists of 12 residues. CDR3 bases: TGTGCCAGCTCACCGATGGGTTACGAGCAGTACTTC. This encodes CASSPMGYEQYF. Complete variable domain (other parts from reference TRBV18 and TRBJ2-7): NAGVMQNPRHLVRRRGQEARLRCSPMKGHSHVYWYRQLPEEGLKFMVYLQKENIIDESGMPKERFSAEFPKEGPSILRIQQVVRGDSAAYFCASSPMGYEQYFGPGTRLTVT.

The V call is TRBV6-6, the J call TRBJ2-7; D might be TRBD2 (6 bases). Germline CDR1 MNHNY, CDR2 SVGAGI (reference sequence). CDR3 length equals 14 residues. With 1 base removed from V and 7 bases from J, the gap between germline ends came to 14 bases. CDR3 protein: CASSYYARAGEQYF. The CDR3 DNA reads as TGTGCCAGCAGTTACTACGCCAGGGCGGGGGAGCAGTACTTC.

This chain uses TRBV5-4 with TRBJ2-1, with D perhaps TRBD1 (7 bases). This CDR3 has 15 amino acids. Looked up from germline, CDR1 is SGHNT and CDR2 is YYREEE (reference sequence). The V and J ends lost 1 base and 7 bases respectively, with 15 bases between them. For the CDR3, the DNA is TGTGCCAGCAGCTTGCGGCAGGGGGGTATGAATGAGCAGTTCTTC. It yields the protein CASSLRQGGMNEQFF. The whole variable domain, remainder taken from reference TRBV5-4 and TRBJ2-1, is ETGVTQSPTHLIKTRGQQVTLRCSSQSGHNTVSWYQQALGQGPQFIFQYYREEENGRGNFPPRFSGLQFPNYSSELNVNALELDDSALYLCASSLRQGGMNEQFFGPGTRLTVL.

In DNA form, the CDR3 reads TGCAGCGTTGCTCCGGGACAGGGAGTCTATGGCTACACCTTC. The encoded protein is CSVAPGQGVYGYTF. The rearrangement joins TRBV29-1 to TRBJ1-2, with 9 nucleotides matching TRBD1. This CDR3 spans 14 amino acids. CDR1 and CDR2 from the germline V gene are SQVTM and ANQGSEA. V lost 4 bases to trimming and J lost 4 bases; unmatched junction nucleotides: 7.

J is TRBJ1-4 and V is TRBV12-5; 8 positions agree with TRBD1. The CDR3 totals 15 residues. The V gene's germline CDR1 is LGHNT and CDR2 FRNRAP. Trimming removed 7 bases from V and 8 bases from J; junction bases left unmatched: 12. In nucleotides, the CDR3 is TGTGCTAGTGCCCAGGGGGCGGGGGATCGGGAAAAACTGTTTTTT. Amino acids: CASAQGAGDREKLFF.

The CDR3 coding sequence is TGTGCCATCAGTGAGTCGGCTAGCGGGGTAGCCAAAAACATTCAGTACTTC. Protein sequence: CAISESASGVAKNIQYF. The V call is TRBV10-3, the J call TRBJ2-4; 9 positions agree with TRBD2. This CDR3 spans 17 amino acids. V trimming: 0 bases; J trimming: 0 bases; junction bases outside the gene matches: 3. Germline-derived CDR1 and CDR2 are ENHRY and SYGVKD.

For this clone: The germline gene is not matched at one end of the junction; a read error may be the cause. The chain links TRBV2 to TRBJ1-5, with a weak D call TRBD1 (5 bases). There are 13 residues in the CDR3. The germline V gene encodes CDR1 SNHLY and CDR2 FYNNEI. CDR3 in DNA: TGTGCCAGCAGTCGGGACCAAAATCCGCCCCAGCATTTT. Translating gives CASSRDQNPPQHF.